This T cell receptor beta chain was profiled in a study of cytomegalovirus exposure and HLA in healthy donors. Across the study: A prior analysis found about 110 million unique TCR beta sequences from 170 million or so T cells. Regarding the study as a whole: Productive status was seen about 87% or about 30% of the time for most TCR beta V segments in an earlier analysis. Presence/absence analyses assumed roughly uniform sequencing depth across donors, which may not hold. Highly shared sequence variants in one cluster were likely a sequencing artifact.

This CDR3 comprises 17 residues. Germline loops: CDR1 SNHLY, CDR2 FYNNEI. V lost 4 bases, J lost 0 bases, and 10 bases stayed unmatched. The PCR was carried out with 60 Vbeta primers and 13 Jbeta primers. This table comes from immunoSEQ multiplex PCR, and its TCRdb copy is limited to in-frame clones, with some not included. The sample holds 150,000 or so clones, around two thirds seen once. Remarks on this clone: The target antigen is unknown.

The chain recombines TRBV2 with TRBJ1-1; 8 positions agree with TRBD1. Sequenced material: PBMCs. The clonotype comes from a man between 25 and 39 years old in good health and CMV-seropositive. CDR3 sequence (DNA): TGTGCCAGCAGTGTCCCAGGGGGCGAGATCATGAACACTGAAGCTTTCTTT. As protein: CASSVPGGEIMNTEAFF. Combining the CDR3 with reference TRBV2 and TRBJ1-1 gives the whole variable domain EPEVTQTPSHQVTQMGQEVILRCVPISNHLYFYWYRQILGQKVEFLVSFYNNEISEKSEIFDDQFSVERPDGSNFTLKIRSTKLEDSAMYFCASSVPGGEIMNTEAFFGQGTRLTVV.